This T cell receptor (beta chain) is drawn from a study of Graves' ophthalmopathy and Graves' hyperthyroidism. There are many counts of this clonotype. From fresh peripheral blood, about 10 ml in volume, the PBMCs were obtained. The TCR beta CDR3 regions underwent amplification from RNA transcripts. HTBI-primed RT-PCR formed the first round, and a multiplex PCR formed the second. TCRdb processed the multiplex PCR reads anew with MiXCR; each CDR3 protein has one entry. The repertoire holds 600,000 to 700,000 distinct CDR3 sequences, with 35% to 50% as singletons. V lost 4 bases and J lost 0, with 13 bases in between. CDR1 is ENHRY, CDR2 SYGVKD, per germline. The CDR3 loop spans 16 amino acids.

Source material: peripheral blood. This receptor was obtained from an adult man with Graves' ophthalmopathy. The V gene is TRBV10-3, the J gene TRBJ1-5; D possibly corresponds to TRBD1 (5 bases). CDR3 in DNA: TGTGCCATCAGTGGAAGGGGACCTAATAGCAATCAGCCCCAGCATTTT. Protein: CAISGRGPNSNQPQHF.